This entry is about one TCR beta chain. Survey-level immunoSEQ sequencing profiled the TCR beta repertoire. Libraries were prepared by immunoSEQ multiplex PCR; TCRdb keeps only in-frame clonotypes and omits some of them. The repertoire holds tens of thousands of clones, with around 95% as singletons. Trimming at V came to 6 bases and at J to 7 bases, leaving 4 bases not matched to a gene. The CDR3 contains 13 residues. The sequencing input was PBMCs. The chain carries TRBV12-3 or TRBV12-4 and TRBJ2-2, with 8 nucleotides matching TRBD1. The clonotype comes from a man in his forties with rheumatoid arthritis. The DNA for the CDR3 is TGTGCCAGCAGGGACAGGGCGAACGGGGAGCTGTTTTTT. Its translation is CASRDRANGELFF.